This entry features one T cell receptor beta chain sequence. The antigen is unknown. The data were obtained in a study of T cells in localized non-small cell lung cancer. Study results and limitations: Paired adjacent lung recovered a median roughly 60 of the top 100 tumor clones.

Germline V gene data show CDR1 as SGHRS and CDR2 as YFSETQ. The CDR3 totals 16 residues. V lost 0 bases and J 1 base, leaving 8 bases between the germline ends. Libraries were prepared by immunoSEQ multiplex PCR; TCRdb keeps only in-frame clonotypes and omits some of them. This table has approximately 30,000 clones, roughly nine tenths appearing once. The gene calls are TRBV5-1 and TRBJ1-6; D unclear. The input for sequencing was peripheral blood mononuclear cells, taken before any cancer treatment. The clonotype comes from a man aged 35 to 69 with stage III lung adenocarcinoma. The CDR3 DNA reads TGCGCCAGCAGCTTGGAGGGAGGTTCCTATAATTCACCCCTCCACTTT. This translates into CASSLEGGSYNSPLHF.